This T cell receptor beta chain was profiled in a study of blood T cell repertoires in COVID-19. The data were produced by immunoSEQ multiplex PCR, yet TCRdb's version contains in-frame clones alone and is incomplete. The sample consists of roughly 400,000 clones, 70% to 90% of them appearing once. The CDR3 runs 17 residues. Germline CDR1 MGHRA, CDR2 YSYEKL. V was clipped by 4 bases and J by 4 bases; unmatched bases: 15. Only one count was recorded for this clone. The chain carries TRBV4-1 and TRBJ2-7; TRBD2 agrees at 8 bases. Input material: peripheral blood. The source is a woman in her sixties or seventies with COVID-19, enrolled during active disease. This CDR3 is CASSPKDGGTSGYEQYF. The CDR3 coding sequence is TGCGCCAGCAGCCCGAAGGATGGAGGGACTAGTGGTTACGAGCAGTACTTC.